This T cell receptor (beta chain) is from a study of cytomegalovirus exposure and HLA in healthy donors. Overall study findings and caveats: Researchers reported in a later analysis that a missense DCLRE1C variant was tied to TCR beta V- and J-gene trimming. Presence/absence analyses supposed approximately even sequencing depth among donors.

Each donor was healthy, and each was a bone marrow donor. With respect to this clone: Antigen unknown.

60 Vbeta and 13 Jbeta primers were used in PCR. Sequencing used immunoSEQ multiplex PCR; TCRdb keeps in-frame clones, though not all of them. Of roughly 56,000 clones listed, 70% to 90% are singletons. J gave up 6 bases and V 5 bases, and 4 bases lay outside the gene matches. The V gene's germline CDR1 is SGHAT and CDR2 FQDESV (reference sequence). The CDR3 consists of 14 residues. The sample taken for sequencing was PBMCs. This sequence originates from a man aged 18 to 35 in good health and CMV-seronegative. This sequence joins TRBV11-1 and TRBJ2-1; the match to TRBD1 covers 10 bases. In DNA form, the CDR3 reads TGTGCCAGCAGCCCCGGGACAGGGGTCAATGAGCAGTTCTTC. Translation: CASSPGTGVNEQFF.